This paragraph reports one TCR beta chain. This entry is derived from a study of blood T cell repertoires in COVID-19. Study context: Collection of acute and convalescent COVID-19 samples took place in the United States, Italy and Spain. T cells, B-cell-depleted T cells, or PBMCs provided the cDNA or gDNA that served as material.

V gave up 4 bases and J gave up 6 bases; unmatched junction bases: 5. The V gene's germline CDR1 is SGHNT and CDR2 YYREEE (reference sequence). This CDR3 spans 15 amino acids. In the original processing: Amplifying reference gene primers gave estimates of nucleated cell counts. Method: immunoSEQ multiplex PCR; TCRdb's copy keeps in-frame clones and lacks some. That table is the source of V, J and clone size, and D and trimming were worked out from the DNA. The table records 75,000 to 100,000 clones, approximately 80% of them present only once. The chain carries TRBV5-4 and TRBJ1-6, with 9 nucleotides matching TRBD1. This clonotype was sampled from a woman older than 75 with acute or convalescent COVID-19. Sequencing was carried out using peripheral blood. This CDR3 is CASSTGQGGNSPLHF. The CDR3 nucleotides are TGTGCCAGCAGCACGGGACAGGGAGGTAATTCACCCCTCCACTTT.